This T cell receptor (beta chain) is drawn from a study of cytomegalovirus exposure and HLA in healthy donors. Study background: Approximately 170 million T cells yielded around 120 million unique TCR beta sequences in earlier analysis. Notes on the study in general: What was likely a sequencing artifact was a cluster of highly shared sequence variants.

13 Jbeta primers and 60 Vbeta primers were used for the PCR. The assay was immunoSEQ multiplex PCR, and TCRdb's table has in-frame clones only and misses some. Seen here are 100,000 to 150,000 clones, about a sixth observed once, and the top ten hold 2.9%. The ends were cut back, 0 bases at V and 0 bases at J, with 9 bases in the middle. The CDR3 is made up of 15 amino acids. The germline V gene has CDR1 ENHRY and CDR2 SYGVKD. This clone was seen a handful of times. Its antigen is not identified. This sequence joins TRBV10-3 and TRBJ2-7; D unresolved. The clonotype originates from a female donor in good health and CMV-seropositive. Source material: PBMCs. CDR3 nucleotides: TGTGCCATCAGTGAGTCTAGCCGAAGCTCCTACGAGCAGTACTTC. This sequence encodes CAISESSRSSYEQYF.